This T cell receptor (beta chain) is drawn from a study of blood T cell repertoires in COVID-19. Looking at the study overall: Sites in the United States, Italy and Spain provided acute and convalescent COVID-19 samples. The analysed material was cDNA or gDNA that came from T cells, B-cell-depleted T cells, or PBMCs.

The CDR3 is made up of 14 amino acids. The ends lost 0 bases at V and 3 bases at J; junction bases unmatched: 1. The germline V gene encodes CDR1 SGHDT and CDR2 YYEEEE. Source study methods: Amplification with reference gene primers provided the estimates of nucleated cell counts. Here immunoSEQ multiplex PCR was the method, and the copy in TCRdb shows in-frame clones only, minus some. The DNA was the basis for D and trimming; V, J and clone size are from that table. The table records around 380,000 clones, roughly 80% of them present only once. The V and J genes are TRBV5-6 and TRBJ2-3; 7 nucleotides agree with TRBD2. This clonotype originated in a human donor with acute or convalescent COVID-19. The donor label of this sample is uncertain. Sequencing input: peripheral blood. The CDR3 DNA reads TGTGCCAGCAGCTTGGCGGGAGGAACAGATACGCAGTATTTT. Its translation: CASSLAGGTDTQYF. The full variable domain, its missing parts supplied by reference TRBV5-6 and TRBJ2-3, is DAGVTQSPTHLIKTRGQQVTLRCSPKSGHDTVSWYQQALGQGPQFIFQYYEEEERQRGNFPDRFSGHQFPNYSSELNVNALLLGDSALYLCASSLAGGTDTQYFGPGTRLTVL.